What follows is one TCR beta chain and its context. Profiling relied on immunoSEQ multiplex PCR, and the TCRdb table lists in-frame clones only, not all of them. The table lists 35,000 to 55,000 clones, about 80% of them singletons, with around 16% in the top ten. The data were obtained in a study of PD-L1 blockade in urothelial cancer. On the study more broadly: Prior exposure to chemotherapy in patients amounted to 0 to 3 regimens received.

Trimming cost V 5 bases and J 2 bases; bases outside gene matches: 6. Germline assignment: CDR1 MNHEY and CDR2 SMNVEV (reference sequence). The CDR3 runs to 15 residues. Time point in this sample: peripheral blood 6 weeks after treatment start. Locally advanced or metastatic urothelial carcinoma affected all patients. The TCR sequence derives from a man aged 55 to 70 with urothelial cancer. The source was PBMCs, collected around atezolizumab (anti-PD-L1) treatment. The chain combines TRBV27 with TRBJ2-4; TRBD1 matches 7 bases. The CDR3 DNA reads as TGTGCCAGCAGTAAGGGGGCGAACACCAAAAACATTCAGTACTTC. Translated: CASSKGANTKNIQYF.